These 26 T cell receptor beta chains were all obtained from the same sample, sequenced in a study of T cells in localized non-small cell lung cancer. Here immunoSEQ multiplex PCR was the method, and the copy in TCRdb shows in-frame clones only, minus some. The sample includes about 54,000 clones, about four fifths seen only once; the top ten take just under 20%. The sequences come from peripheral blood, collected before any cancer treatment. These receptors all stem from a female donor of 60 years or more with stage II squamous cell lung carcinoma.

V gene TRBV2 combines with J gene TRBJ2-5, with D uncertain. Per germline, CDR1 SNHLY and CDR2 FYNNEI. Deletions cut 4 bases from V and 0 bases from J, with 9 bases between. The CDR3 is 14 residues long. CDR3 protein: CASSGSRYQETQYF. The CDR3 nucleotides read TGTGCCAGCAGTGGGAGCCGGTACCAAGAGACCCAGTACTTC.

This clone has just a few counts. The rearrangement uses TRBV30 and TRBJ1-1; D perhaps matches TRBD1 (5 bases). V was pared by 2 bases and J by 1 base, with 17 bases between. This CDR3 comprises 16 residues. Germline V gene data show CDR1 as GTSNPN and CDR2 as SVGIG (reference sequence). CDR3 sequence: CAWSRGNGRTNTEAFF. The CDR3 coding sequence is TGTGCCTGGAGTCGGGGGAACGGGCGGACGAACACTGAAGCTTTCTTT.

This chain joins TRBV19 and TRBJ1-6; D unresolved. The CDR3 runs to 14 residues. The V gene's germline CDR1 is LNHDA and CDR2 SQIVND (reference sequence). Trimming removed 1 base from V and 7 bases from J, with 8 bases in between. CDR3 bases: TGTGCCAGTAGTATAGCCGGAGGCAATTCACCCCTCCACTTT. It codes for CASSIAGGNSPLHF.

The CDR3 coding sequence is TGTGCCAGCAGTAAAGGACTAGCGGGGGGGCAGGATACGCAGTATTTT. It specifies CASSKGLAGGQDTQYF. V and J are TRBV6-1 and TRBJ2-3; 15 bases line up with TRBD2. This CDR3 contains 16 residues. Germline CDR1 and CDR2: MNHNS and SASEGT. V gave up 5 bases and J gave up 6 bases; unmatched junction bases: 6.

The rearrangement uses TRBV6-1 and TRBJ1-2; D is possibly TRBD1 (6 bases). CDR3 length: 15 amino acids. Germline values: CDR1 MNHNS, CDR2 SASEGT. Deletions cut 2 bases from V and 3 bases from J, with 13 bases between. The chain's CDR3 is CASSEYRAGDYGYTF. The CDR3 coding sequence is TGTGCCAGCAGTGAATACAGGGCTGGGGACTATGGCTACACCTTC.

V and J are TRBV7-2 and TRBJ2-3; D is uncertain. V was trimmed by 3 bases and J by 0 bases, leaving 10 bases between them. CDR1 and CDR2 from the germline V gene are SGHTA and FQGNSA. CDR3 size: 15 residues. The CDR3 DNA sequence: TGTGCCAGCAGCTTGTATCTGGGTAGCACAGATACGCAGTATTTT. Protein sequence: CASSLYLGSTDTQYF.

The chain employs TRBV30 and TRBJ1-6; 7 bases map to TRBD1. The CDR3 totals 14 residues. Trimming at V came to 7 bases and at J to 7 bases, leaving 10 bases not matched to a gene. Germline-derived CDR1 and CDR2 are GTSNPN and SVGIG (reference sequence). CDR3 nucleotide sequence: TGTGCCTACAGTAGGAGGGGGCCGAATTCACCCCTCCACTTT. Protein product: CAYSRRGPNSPLHF.

CDR3 in amino acids: CAWSSDGGLNQPQHF. The CDR3 nucleotides are TGTGCCTGGAGCTCCGACGGAGGCCTCAATCAGCCCCAGCATTTT. This chain uses TRBV30 with TRBJ1-5, with D unresolved. V was clipped by 3 bases and J by 3 bases, with 15 bases between them. This CDR3 contains 15 residues. The V gene's germline CDR1 is GTSNPN and CDR2 SVGIG (reference sequence).

This clone has just one count. V and J are TRBV7-8 and TRBJ1-3, with 9 nucleotides matching TRBD1. V lost 2 bases to trimming and J lost 0 bases; unmatched junction nucleotides: 5. The CDR3 consists of 17 residues. The V gene's germline CDR1 is SGHVS and CDR2 FQNEAQ. Here the CDR3 reads CASSLIQGAGSGNTIYF. CDR3 nucleotides: TGTGCCAGCAGCTTAATACAGGGGGCCGGCTCTGGAAACACCATATATTTT.

The V and J genes are TRBV18 and TRBJ2-1; unclear D gene. The CDR3 has 16 amino acids. The V gene's germline CDR1 is KGHSH and CDR2 LQKENI. V was clipped by 1 base and J by 3 bases, with 13 bases between them. The CDR3 region has the DNA TGTGCCAGCTCACCACTCCGGAGAAACGGCTACAATGAGCAGTTCTTC. Translation: CASSPLRRNGYNEQFF. Filled out from reference TRBV18 and TRBJ2-1, the complete variable domain reads NAGVMQNPRHLVRRRGQEARLRCSPMKGHSHVYWYRQLPEEGLKFMVYLQKENIIDESGMPKERFSAEFPKEGPSILRIQQVVRGDSAAYFCASSPLRRNGYNEQFFGPGTRLTVL.

This clone was counted once. The V call is TRBV7-6, the J call TRBJ2-7, with no clear D. The V end was cut by 4 bases, the J end by 2 bases, with 12 bases between. CDR3 length equals 14 residues. Germline V gene sequence: CDR1 SGHVS, CDR2 FNYEAQ. Here the CDR3 DNA reads TGTGCCAGCAGCTATGGAAGGGCTACCTACGAGCAGTACTTC. Translated: CASSYGRATYEQYF.

The chain joins TRBV11-2 to TRBJ1-2, with D maybe TRBD1 (6 bases). From germline, CDR1 is SGHAT and CDR2 FQNNGV. The V and J ends lost 4 bases and 2 bases respectively, with 11 bases between them. The CDR3 length is 14 residues. The CDR3 loop reads CASSSGGRNYGYTF. In nucleotides, the CDR3 is TGTGCCAGCAGCTCTGGGGGCAGAAACTATGGCTACACCTTC.

The rearrangement uses TRBV4-2 and TRBJ1-3; 8 nucleotides agree with TRBD1. The CDR3 runs 17 residues. Germline V gene data show CDR1 as LGHNA and CDR2 as YNFKEQ. With V trimmed by 5 bases and J by 0 bases, 9 bases remained unmatched. The CDR3 spells CASSVNRGMNSGNTIYF. CDR3 in DNA: TGTGCCAGCAGCGTAAACAGGGGGATGAACTCTGGAAACACCATATATTTT.

The V and J genes are TRBV11-1 and TRBJ1-3, with TRBD1 as a possible D gene (6 bases). Trimming shortened V by 2 bases and J by 1 base, and 12 bases separated the two germline ends. This CDR3 is 16 amino acids long. Germline V gene sequence: CDR1 SGHAT, CDR2 FQDESV (reference sequence). The CDR3 DNA reads TGTGCCAGCAGCTTAATCGGGACACTGTCTGGAAACACCATATATTTT. Translated: CASSLIGTLSGNTIYF.

V is TRBV4-2 and J is TRBJ2-2; D might be TRBD2 (7 bases). The V end was cut by 1 base, the J end by 1 base, with 10 bases between. The CDR3 runs 16 residues. CDR1 LGHNA and CDR2 YNFKEQ come from the germline V gene. The CDR3 DNA follows: TGTGCCAGCAGCCAAGGCGGGGGCGTGAACACCGGGGAGCTGTTTTTT. This translates into CASSQGGGVNTGELFF.

V gene TRBV6-6 combines with J gene TRBJ1-3; the D gene is possibly TRBD1 (6 bases). Trimming removed 6 bases from V and 0 bases from J, with 12 bases in between. The CDR3 loop spans 15 amino acids. Germline loops: CDR1 MNHNY, CDR2 SVGAGI (reference sequence). As DNA, the CDR3 is TGTGCCAGCAGGATTGACAGGAGCTCTGGAAACACCATATATTTT. This codes for CASRIDRSSGNTIYF.

This clone occurred once. CDR3 DNA sequence: TGTGCCAGCAAGGGGGTGGGCACTGAAGCTTTCTTT. This sequence encodes CASKGVGTEAFF. The J gene is TRBJ1-1, the V gene TRBV27, with a weak D call TRBD1 (6 bases). V shed 7 bases and J shed 4 bases, with 10 bases lying between them. Per germline, CDR1 MNHEY and CDR2 SMNVEV (reference sequence). The CDR3 runs 12 residues.

This clone was found once. The gene calls are TRBV6-6 and TRBJ2-1, with TRBD1 identical over 7 bases. Germline CDR1 is MNHNY and CDR2 is SVGAGI (reference sequence). The CDR3 has 15 amino acids. The ends lost 4 bases at V and 4 bases at J; junction bases unmatched: 7. For the CDR3, the DNA is TGTGCCAGCAGTTTAACAGGGGAACAATACAATGAGCAGTTCTTC. Translation: CASSLTGEQYNEQFF.

The chain is built from TRBV29-1 and TRBJ2-7; perhaps TRBD2 as D (5 bases). This CDR3 is built from 17 residues. V was shortened by 4 bases and J by 2 bases, with 24 bases between the two germline ends. In germline, CDR1 is SQVTM, CDR2 ANQGSEA. The CDR3 coding sequence is TGCAGCGTTGCTCCGGACCGACTACCTCCCATACCCTACGAGCAGTACTTC. Its protein is CSVAPDRLPPIPYEQYF.

This clone appeared once. The chain uses TRBV7-2 and TRBJ1-5, with D perhaps TRBD1 (5 bases). Germline CDR1 and CDR2: SGHTA and FQGNSA. V was clipped by 1 base and J by 5 bases, with 9 bases between them. The CDR3 covers 14 residues. The CDR3 loop is CASSLVGAYQPQHF. CDR3 DNA: TGTGCCAGCAGCTTAGTTGGGGCCTATCAGCCCCAGCATTTT.

The chain employs TRBV4-2 and TRBJ2-1; 9 bases are a match to TRBD2. J gave up 4 bases and V 0 bases, and 1 base lay outside the gene matches. The germline V gene has CDR1 LGHNA and CDR2 YNFKEQ. The CDR3 contains 15 residues. Written as DNA, the CDR3 is TGTGCCAGCAGCCAAGACGCGGGGGGGTACAATGAGCAGTTCTTC. Amino acids: CASSQDAGGYNEQFF.

The rearrangement uses TRBV11-3 and TRBJ2-1, with D possibly matching TRBD2 (6 bases). The length of the CDR3 is 14 residues. With 2 bases removed from V and 7 bases from J, the gap between germline ends came to 12 bases. Germline loops: CDR1 SGHNT, CDR2 YENEEA. Written as DNA, the CDR3 is TGTGCCAGCAGCTTAAGCAGCGGGCGGAATGAGCAGTTCTTC. Translating gives CASSLSSGRNEQFF. The full variable domain, completed using reference TRBV11-3 and TRBJ2-1, is EAGVVQSPRYKIIEKKQPVAFWCNPISGHNTLYWYLQNLGQGPELLIRYENEEAVDDSQLPKDRFSAERLKGVDSTLKIQPAELGDSAVYLCASSLSSGRNEQFFGPGTRLTVL.

The chain employs TRBV5-6 and TRBJ2-7; TRBD1 might be the D (6 bases). The germline gives CDR1 SGHDT, CDR2 YYEEEE. The CDR3 totals 12 residues. V dropped 3 bases and J dropped 2 bases, with 6 bases sitting between them. The CDR3 sequence is CASSWGPYEQYF. The CDR3 DNA is TGTGCCAGCAGCTGGGGGCCCTACGAGCAGTACTTC. Using reference TRBV5-6 and TRBJ2-7 for the parts outside the CDR3, the full variable domain is DAGVTQSPTHLIKTRGQQVTLRCSPKSGHDTVSWYQQALGQGPQFIFQYYEEEERQRGNFPDRFSGHQFPNYSSELNVNALLLGDSALYLCASSWGPYEQYFGPGTRLTVT.

This clone was observed a handful of times. The J gene is TRBJ1-2, the V gene TRBV6-1; D gene ambiguous. This CDR3 spans 14 amino acids. Trimming removed 4 bases at V and 0 bases at J, with 9 bases between. Germline V gene data show CDR1 as MNHNS and CDR2 as SASEGT. The CDR3 DNA sequence: TGTGCCAGCAGTGCTGCTTCATCTAACTATGGCTACACCTTC. Its protein is CASSAASSNYGYTF.

The chain has TRBV5-4 and TRBJ1-2; D not resolved. The CDR3 extends over 16 amino acids. Germline CDR1 is SGHNT and CDR2 is YYREEE (reference sequence). Trimming removed 2 bases from V and 1 base from J, with 15 bases in between. The CDR3 DNA reads as TGTGCCAGCAGCTTAGCGGTGATCCCCAGTAACTATGGCTACACCTTC. Amino acid sequence: CASSLAVIPSNYGYTF. Drawing the rest from reference TRBV5-4 and TRBJ1-2, the complete variable domain is ETGVTQSPTHLIKTRGQQVTLRCSSQSGHNTVSWYQQALGQGPQFIFQYYREEENGRGNFPPRFSGLQFPNYSSELNVNALELDDSALYLCASSLAVIPSNYGYTFGSGTRLTVV.

This clone was recorded once. The chain has TRBV5-1 and TRBJ2-7, with 10 positions matching TRBD1. This CDR3 spans 11 amino acids. V was pared by 4 bases and J by 11 bases, with 3 bases of the junction left unmatched. Germline CDR1 and CDR2: SGHRS and YFSETQ. In DNA form, the CDR3 reads TGCGCCAGCAGCGGGGGACAGGGGAAGTACTTC. Translated: CASSGGQGKYF.